These 11 T cell receptor beta chains originate from one sample sequenced in a study of blood T cells in healthy people across ages. For the second PCR, which ran for about 7 to 11 cycles, a sample-barcoded 5' primer and a J-beta primer mix were used. MiXCR, run by TCRdb on the 5' RACE reads, gives a single entry per CDR3 protein. The sample has roughly 1,500,000 distinct CDR3 sequences, around 36% seen once; the top ten hold approximately 10%. Specimen: blood. The receptors stem from a woman in her 30s in good health.

The V and J genes are TRBV4-2 and TRBJ1-1, with 8 bases aligning to TRBD1. With V trimmed by 4 bases and J by 4 bases, 8 bases remained unmatched. This CDR3 contains 15 residues. The germline V gene encodes CDR1 LGHNA and CDR2 YNFKEQ. The CDR3 sequence is CASSRTDRGGTEAFF. The CDR3 DNA follows: TGTGCCAGCAGCCGGACAGACAGGGGAGGCACTGAAGCTTTCTTT.

V usage is TRBV27 and J usage is TRBJ1-1; D unclear. V was pared by 2 bases and J by 1 base, with 14 bases between. Germline V gene lookup returns CDR1 MNHEY and CDR2 SMNVEV (reference sequence). The length of the CDR3 is 16 residues. The CDR3 loop reads CASSLEFAGRNTEAFF. In nucleotides, the CDR3 is TGTGCCAGCAGTTTAGAATTCGCGGGAAGGAACACTGAAGCTTTCTTT.

On this clonotype itself: A much more abundant neighbour one base away suggests this may be a read error. The chain uses TRBV24-1 and TRBJ1-2; TRBD1 agrees at 9 bases. J was trimmed by 6 bases and V by 3 bases; bases with no gene match: 4. This CDR3 comprises 14 residues. The germline gives CDR1 KGHDR, CDR2 SFDVKD. The CDR3: CATSDRTGDHGYTF. The CDR3 DNA sequence: TGTGCCACCAGTGATCGGACAGGGGACCATGGCTACACCTTC.

The rearrangement joins TRBV20-1 to TRBJ2-2; D unclear. The CDR3 is 13 amino acids. Germline lookup yields CDR1 DFQATT and CDR2 SNEGSKA (reference sequence). Trimming removed 6 bases at V and 6 bases at J, with 14 bases between. CDR3 in amino acids: CSAAPRVSGELFF. The CDR3, as DNA: TGCAGTGCAGCCCCTAGAGTATCCGGGGAGCTGTTTTTT.

This clonotype was counted only a few times. V and J are TRBV5-1 and TRBJ1-1; D is unclear. This CDR3 is 14 amino acids long. From germline, CDR1 is SGHRS and CDR2 YFSETQ. The ends were cut back, 0 bases at V and 0 bases at J, with 6 bases in the middle. This chain's CDR3 is CASSLVTVNTEAFF. The CDR3 DNA is TGCGCCAGCAGCTTGGTCACGGTGAACACTGAAGCTTTCTTT.

V gene TRBV28 combines with J gene TRBJ1-4; 7 bases match TRBD1. V trimming: 4 bases; J trimming: 8 bases; junction bases outside the gene matches: 10. CDR1 MDHEN and CDR2 SYDVKM come from the germline V gene. The CDR3 runs to 15 residues. The CDR3 coding sequence is TGTGCCAGCAGTTCCCCCGGGCAGGGGGGGGAAAAACTGTTTTTT. This translates into CASSSPGQGGEKLFF.

A single count supports this clonotype. The gene calls are TRBV6-1 and TRBJ1-2; TRBD1 aligns across 9 bases. This CDR3 spans 14 amino acids. V dropped 6 bases and J dropped 2; count of bases not matched to a gene: 4. The germline V gene encodes CDR1 MNHNS and CDR2 SASEGT. The CDR3, as DNA: TGTGCCAGCAGAGGGACAGGGCTAAACTATGGCTACACCTTC. Protein sequence: CASRGTGLNYGYTF.

This chain links TRBV27 with TRBJ2-1, with TRBD2 matching 9 bases. Germline V gene sequence: CDR1 MNHEY, CDR2 SMNVEV (reference sequence). CDR3 length: 15 amino acids. V gave up 3 bases and J gave up 12 bases; unmatched junction bases: 12. The CDR3 protein is CASSLGGGVKIGQFF. The DNA of the CDR3 is TGTGCCAGCAGTTTGGGCGGGGGGGTTAAGATAGGGCAGTTCTTC.

The chain couples TRBV11-2 to TRBJ2-7, with D possibly being TRBD2 (6 bases). The assigned J gene may be wrong: the sequence end matches TRBJ2-5 better. CDR3 length equals 15 residues. Germline lookup yields CDR1 SGHAT and CDR2 FQNNGV. The CDR3 sequence is CASSPLDYPPETQYF. The CDR3 DNA reads as TGTGCCAGCAGCCCTTTGGACTACCCGCCCGAGACCCAGTACTTC.

This clonotype was seen more than once but under ten times. V and J are TRBV5-1 and TRBJ2-7; either TRBD1 or TRBD2 may fit D (5 bases each). The V end lost 4 bases, the J end lost 7 bases, and 18 bases lay between the germline ends. From germline, CDR1 is SGHRS and CDR2 YFSETQ. The CDR3 loop spans 14 amino acids. Written as DNA, the CDR3 is TGCGCCAGCAGCGGGACGGGTCCATGGGGGGAGCAGTACTTC. It yields the protein CASSGTGPWGEQYF.

Regarding this clonotype: This may come from a read error, since a much larger clone is one base off. The J gene is TRBJ1-5, the V gene TRBV27, with no clear D. This CDR3 spans 13 amino acids. Per the germline V gene, CDR1 is MNHEY and CDR2 is SMNVEV (reference sequence). Trimming removed 3 bases at V and 2 bases at J, with 5 bases between. CDR3 protein: CASSFWGNQPQHF. The DNA for the CDR3 is TGTGCCAGCAGTTTTTGGGGCAATCAGCCCCAGCATTTT.